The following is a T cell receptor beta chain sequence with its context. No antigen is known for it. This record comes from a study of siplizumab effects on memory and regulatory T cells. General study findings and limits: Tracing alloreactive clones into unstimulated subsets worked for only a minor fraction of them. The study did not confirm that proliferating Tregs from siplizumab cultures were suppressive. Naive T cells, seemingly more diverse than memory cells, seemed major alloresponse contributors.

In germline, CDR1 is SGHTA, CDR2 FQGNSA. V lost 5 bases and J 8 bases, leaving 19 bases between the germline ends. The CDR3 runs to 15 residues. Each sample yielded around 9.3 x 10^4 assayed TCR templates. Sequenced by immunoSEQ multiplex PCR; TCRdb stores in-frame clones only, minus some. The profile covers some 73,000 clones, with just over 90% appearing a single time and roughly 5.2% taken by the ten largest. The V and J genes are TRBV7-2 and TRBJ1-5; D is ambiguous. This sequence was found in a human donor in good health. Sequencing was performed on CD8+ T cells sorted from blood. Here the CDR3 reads CASSVSAGTAEPQHF. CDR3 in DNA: TGTGCCAGCAGCGTTAGTGCTGGCACGGCGGAGCCCCAGCATTTT. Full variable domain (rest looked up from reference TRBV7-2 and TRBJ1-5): GAGVSQSPSNKVTEKGKDVELRCDPISGHTALYWYRQSLGQGLEFLIYFQGNSAPDKSGLPSDRFSAERTGGSVSTLTIQRTQQEDSAVYLCASSVSAGTAEPQHFGDGTRLSIL.